This TCR beta chain stems from a study of T cell changes during pregnancy in multiple sclerosis. Measured with immunoSEQ multiplex PCR; TCRdb has only the in-frame clones, and not every one. The sample records roughly 29,000 clones, about 93% being singletons. The material sequenced was CD4+ T cells from peripheral blood mononuclear cells, taken after pregnancy. The TCR comes from a female donor with multiple sclerosis, enrolled in a pregnancy study.

The chain's CDR3 is CASSLTGGDEQYF. CDR3 DNA: TGTGCCAGCAGCTTAACAGGGGGCGACGAGCAGTACTTC. The rearrangement joins TRBV5-8 to TRBJ2-7; 9 bases are a match to TRBD1. The CDR3 contains 13 residues. Germline CDR1 is SGHTS and CDR2 is YDEGEE. Trimming took 2 bases from V and 5 from J; bases not matched to a gene: 2.